What follows are 4 T cell receptor beta chains derived from one specimen sequenced in a study of human T cells and chemical hapten exposure. As for time point: patch test 1, 2 weeks after DPC sensitization. Indicated treatment: therapeutic diphenylcyclopropenone sensitization with weekly scalp DPC. TCRdb re-analysed the RACE reads in MiXCR, keeping a single row per CDR3 protein. This sample has some 81,000 distinct CDR3 sequences, with around 7% found just once. The specimen was whole blood, collected in connection with sensitization to the hapten diphenylcyclopropenone (DPC). The receptors originated from a woman younger than 45 with alopecia areata. Some clones in this sample may be carry-over from other donors' samples.

The chain uses TRBV30 and TRBJ1-2; a possible D gene is TRBD1 (6 bases). In germline, CDR1 is GTSNPN, CDR2 SVGIG (reference sequence). CDR3 length equals 13 residues. V gave up 8 bases and J gave up 6 bases, with 19 bases separating them. The CDR3 nucleotides read TGTGCCAGTTCGGGACACCGTCGAGATGGCTACACCTTC. This translates into CASSGHRRDGYTF.

There are a few counts of this clonotype. V and J are TRBV11-2 and TRBJ1-1, with D possibly matching TRBD1 (6 bases). The CDR3 loop spans 16 amino acids. Germline lookup yields CDR1 SGHAT and CDR2 FQNNGV. Trimming left V 1 base short and J 1 base short, with 13 bases between. The CDR3 DNA sequence: TGTGCCAGCAGCTTAGCTCGGACAGCACCGAACACTGAAGCTTTCTTT. It encodes CASSLARTAPNTEAFF.

This chain connects TRBV6-5 to TRBJ1-2; no clear D gene. CDR1 is MNHEY and CDR2 is SVGAGI in the germline V gene. The CDR3 has 14 amino acids. The germline V and J ends were trimmed by 5 bases and 1 base, with 11 bases remaining between them. CDR3 DNA sequence: TGTGCCAGCAGTCCGTCCTTACTTAACTATGGCTACACCTTC. Amino acid sequence: CASSPSLLNYGYTF.

This clonotype was recorded many times. DNA for the CDR3: TGCAGCGCCCGGGGGGGGGGTGGAAACGAGCAGTACTTC. Amino acid sequence: CSARGGGGNEQYF. The chain carries TRBV29-1 and TRBJ2-7; 8 bases are shared with TRBD2. V was pared by 7 bases and J by 5 bases, with 10 bases of the junction left unmatched. The CDR3 is made up of 13 amino acids. CDR1 is SQVTM, CDR2 ANQGSEA, per germline.